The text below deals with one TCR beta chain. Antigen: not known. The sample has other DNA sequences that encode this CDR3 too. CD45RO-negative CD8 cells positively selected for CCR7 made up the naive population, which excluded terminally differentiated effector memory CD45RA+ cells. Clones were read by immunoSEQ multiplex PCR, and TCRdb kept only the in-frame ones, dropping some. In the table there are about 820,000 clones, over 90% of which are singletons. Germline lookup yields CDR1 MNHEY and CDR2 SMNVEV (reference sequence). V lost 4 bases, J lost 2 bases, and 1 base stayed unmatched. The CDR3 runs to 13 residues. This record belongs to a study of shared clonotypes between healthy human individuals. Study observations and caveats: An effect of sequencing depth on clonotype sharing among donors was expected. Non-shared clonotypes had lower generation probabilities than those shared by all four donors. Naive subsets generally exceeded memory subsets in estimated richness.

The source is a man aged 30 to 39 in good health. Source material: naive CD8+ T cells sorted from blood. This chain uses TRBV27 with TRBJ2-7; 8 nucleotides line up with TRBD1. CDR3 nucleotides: TGTGCCAGCAGTTACAGGGGGGCCTACGAGCAGTACTTC. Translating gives CASSYRGAYEQYF.